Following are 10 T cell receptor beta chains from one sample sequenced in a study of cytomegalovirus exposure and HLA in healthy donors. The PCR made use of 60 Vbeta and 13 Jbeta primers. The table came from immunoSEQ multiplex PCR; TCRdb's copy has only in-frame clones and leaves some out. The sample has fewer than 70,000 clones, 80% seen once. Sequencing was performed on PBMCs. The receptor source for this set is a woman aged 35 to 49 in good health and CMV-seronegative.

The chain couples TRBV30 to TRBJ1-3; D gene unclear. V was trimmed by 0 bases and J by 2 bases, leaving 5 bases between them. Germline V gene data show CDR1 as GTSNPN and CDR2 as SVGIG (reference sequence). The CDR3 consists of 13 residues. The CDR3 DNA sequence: TGTGCCTGGAGTGTACGCGCTGGAAACACCATATATTTT. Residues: CAWSVRAGNTIYF.

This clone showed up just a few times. The DNA of the CDR3 is TGTGCCAGCTCACCAGCGGACAGGGCCCAGCCCCAGCATTTT. Amino acids: CASSPADRAQPQHF. V is TRBV18 and J is TRBJ1-5, with 8 bases identical to TRBD1. Losses at the gene ends were 2 bases for V and 7 bases for J; bases not matched to a gene: 4. Germline V gene data show CDR1 as KGHSH and CDR2 as LQKENI. The CDR3 runs 14 residues.

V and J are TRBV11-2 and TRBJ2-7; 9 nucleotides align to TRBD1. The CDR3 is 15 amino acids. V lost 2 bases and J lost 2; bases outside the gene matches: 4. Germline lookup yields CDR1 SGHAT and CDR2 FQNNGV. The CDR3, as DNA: TGTGCCAGCAGCTTAACCGGGACAGGGACCTACGAGCAGTACTTC. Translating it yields CASSLTGTGTYEQYF.

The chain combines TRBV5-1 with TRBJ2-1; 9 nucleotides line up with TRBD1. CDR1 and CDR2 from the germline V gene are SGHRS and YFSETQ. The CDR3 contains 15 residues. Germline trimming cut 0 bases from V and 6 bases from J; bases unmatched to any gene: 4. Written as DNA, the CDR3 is TGCGCCAGCAGCTTGGGGGACAGGGACTTCAATGAGCAGTTCTTC. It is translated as CASSLGDRDFNEQFF. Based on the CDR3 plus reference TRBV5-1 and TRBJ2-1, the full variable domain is KAGVTQTPRYLIKTRGQQVTLSCSPISGHRSVSWYQQTPGQGLQFLFEYFSETQRNKGNFPGRFSGRQFSNSRSEMNVSTLELGDSALYLCASSLGDRDFNEQFFGPGTRLTVL.

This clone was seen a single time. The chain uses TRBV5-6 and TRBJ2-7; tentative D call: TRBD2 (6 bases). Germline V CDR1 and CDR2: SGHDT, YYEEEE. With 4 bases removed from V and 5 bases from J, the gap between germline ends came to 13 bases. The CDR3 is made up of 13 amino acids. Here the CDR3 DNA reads TGTGCCAGCAGCGCGTCGGGGGTTAACGAGCAGTACTTC. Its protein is CASSASGVNEQYF.

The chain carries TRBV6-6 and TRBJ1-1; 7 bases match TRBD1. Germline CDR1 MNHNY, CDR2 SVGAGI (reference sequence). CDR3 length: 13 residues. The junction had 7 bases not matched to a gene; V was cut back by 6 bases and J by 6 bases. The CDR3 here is CASRQGIGSEAFF. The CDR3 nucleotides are TGTGCCAGCAGACAGGGGATCGGGTCTGAAGCTTTCTTT.

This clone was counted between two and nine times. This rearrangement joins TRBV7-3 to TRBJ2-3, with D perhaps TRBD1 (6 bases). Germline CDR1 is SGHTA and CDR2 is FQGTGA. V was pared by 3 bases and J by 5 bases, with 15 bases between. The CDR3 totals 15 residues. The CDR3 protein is CASSFNGRGGDTQYF. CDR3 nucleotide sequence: TGTGCCAGCAGCTTCAATGGGAGAGGGGGAGATACGCAGTATTTT.

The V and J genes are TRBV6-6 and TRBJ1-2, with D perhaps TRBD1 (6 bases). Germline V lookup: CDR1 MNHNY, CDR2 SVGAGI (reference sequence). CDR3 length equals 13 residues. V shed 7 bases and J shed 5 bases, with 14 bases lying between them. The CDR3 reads CASIKDSLYGYTF. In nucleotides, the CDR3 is TGTGCCAGCATCAAGGACAGCTTGTATGGCTACACCTTC.

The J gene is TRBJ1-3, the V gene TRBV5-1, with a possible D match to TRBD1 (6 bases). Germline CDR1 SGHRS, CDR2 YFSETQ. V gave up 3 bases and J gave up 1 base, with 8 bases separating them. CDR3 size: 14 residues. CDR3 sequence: CASSSGTSGNTIYF. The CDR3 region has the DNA TGCGCCAGCAGCTCGGGGACATCTGGAAACACCATATATTTT.

CDR3 nucleotides: TGCGCCAGCAGCCCCCGGGGAGGGACCCTTCGGGGCTACACCTTC. Translated: CASSPRGGTLRGYTF. J is TRBJ1-2 and V is TRBV5-1; D is perhaps TRBD1 (5 bases). The CDR3 is 15 amino acids. Germline lookup yields CDR1 SGHRS and CDR2 YFSETQ. Trimming pared 4 bases from V and 8 bases from J, leaving 21 bases between.